This T cell receptor (beta chain) was sequenced for a study of T cell responses to AZD1222 COVID-19 vaccine. Clones were read by immunoSEQ multiplex PCR, and TCRdb kept only the in-frame ones, dropping some. The data show about 67,000 clones, 80% to 90% seen once. Study-level points and caveats: Reportedly, nearly half the spike-specific TCRs target unmutated variant regions. Breadth and depth of Spike-specific TCRs rose after two AZD1222 doses. It should be noted that donors were predominantly white British and more often female, and clonal diversity was possibly underestimated. Of the AZD1222 recipients, only 5 or 6 were seropositive at baseline.

As for this clone: The antigen is not known.

After removal of 6 bases from V and 4 bases from J, the junction contained 5 bases not matched to a gene. CDR1 MDHEN and CDR2 SYDVKM come from the germline V gene. The CDR3 is 14 residues long. The receptor's source is an adult in good health. The specimen comprised peripheral blood, sampled on day 0 of AZD1222 vaccination. The genes are TRBV28 and TRBJ2-7; 11 nucleotides align to TRBD2. CDR3 loop: CASSQLAGVYEQYF. CDR3 DNA: TGTGCCAGCAGCCAACTAGCGGGGGTATACGAGCAGTACTTC.